The clone carrying this T cell receptor (beta chain) was counted a single time. The antigen is not known. Repertoires were generated with immunoSEQ multiplex PCR, while TCRdb's copy carries only in-frame clones and drops some. The repertoire holds roughly 60,000 clones, with approximately 89% as singletons. This sample stems from a study of graft-versus-host responses after intestinal transplantation. About the study: Isolated intestinal, liver-intestinal, or multivisceral transplants had been given to the recipients. Each recipient received anti-thymocyte globulin induction, then tacrolimus and steroids for approximately three years. Notes on the study in general: Early post-transplant HvG declines tracked with peak circulating GvH clone levels. Recipient marrow harbored GvH clones, some of which surfaced first in ileum or blood.

The CDR3 contains 11 residues. Germline V gene sequence: CDR1 DFQATT, CDR2 SNEGSKA (reference sequence). Trimming took 7 bases from V and 7 from J; bases not matched to a gene: 6. Material: PBMCs, obtained around 120 days after intestinal transplantation. This clonotype was sampled from a human patient who received an intestinal transplant, so some T cells may come from the graft donor. This chain connects TRBV20-1 to TRBJ1-1; 7 nucleotides agree with TRBD1. The CDR3 DNA sequence: TGCAGTGGCGACAGGGAGAGTGAAGCTTTCTTT. It translates to CSGDRESEAFF.